The 23 T cell receptor beta chains given below trace back to one sample, sequenced in a study of T cell responses to AZD1222 COVID-19 vaccine. Sequencing used immunoSEQ multiplex PCR; TCRdb keeps in-frame clones, though not all of them. The sample has 100,000 to 120,000 clones; roughly 92% are singletons. The sample here was peripheral blood, taken 28 days after the second AZD1222 dose. These receptor sequences come from an adult who received the AZD1222 COVID-19 vaccine.

This clone is a singleton in its sample. The chain is built from TRBV7-2 and TRBJ1-2, with D maybe TRBD1 (6 bases). Germline CDR1 and CDR2: SGHTA and FQGNSA. There are 15 residues in the CDR3. V was clipped by 4 bases and J by 7 bases, with 19 bases between them. CDR3 protein: CASSSPGRQGIGYTF. For the CDR3, the DNA is TGTGCCAGCAGCTCCCCTGGGCGGCAGGGGATTGGCTACACCTTC.

The rearrangement joins TRBV5-1 to TRBJ2-5; 8 bases are a match to TRBD2. Germline CDR1 reads SGHRS; CDR2 reads YFSETQ. The V gene end was trimmed by 7 bases and the J gene end by 2 bases; junction bases not matched to a gene: 10. This CDR3 comprises 15 residues. The CDR3 nucleotides read TGCGCCAGCGTAAGTCGGCGGGGGGCTCAAGAGACCCAGTACTTC. It yields the protein CASVSRRGAQETQYF.

As to this clone: Other DNA sequences in this specimen translate into the identical CDR3. This chain connects TRBV5-1 to TRBJ1-1; possible D gene TRBD1, 5 bases. Germline values: CDR1 SGHRS, CDR2 YFSETQ. The CDR3 is made up of 13 amino acids. Trimming cost V 1 base and J 1 base, with 5 bases left between them. The CDR3, as DNA: TGCGCCAGCAGCTTGAGGGGGAACACTGAAGCTTTCTTT. Protein: CASSLRGNTEAFF.

The rearrangement links TRBV10-2 to TRBJ1-1; 8 bases match TRBD1. The V gene's germline CDR1 is WSHSY and CDR2 SAAADI. V lost 6 bases, J lost 6 bases, and 3 bases stayed unmatched. The CDR3 has 12 residues. The CDR3 reads CASSQGAPEAFF. The DNA for the CDR3 is TGCGCCAGCAGCCAGGGGGCTCCTGAAGCTTTCTTT.

CDR3 sequence (DNA): TGTGCCAGCAGCGCATACAGGGGCCAACCGAGGGACACTGAAGCTTTCTTT. This translates into CASSAYRGQPRDTEAFF. V is TRBV9 and J is TRBJ1-1; 7 nucleotides agree with TRBD1. The CDR3 runs to 17 residues. V lost 3 bases and J lost 3; bases outside the gene matches: 14. Germline V gene sequence: CDR1 SGDLS, CDR2 YYNGEE.

The rearrangement joins TRBV11-2 to TRBJ1-6; D gene ambiguous. V was shortened by 0 bases and J by 3 bases, with 15 bases between the two germline ends. Germline-derived CDR1 and CDR2 are SGHAT and FQNNGV. There are 18 residues in the CDR3. DNA of the CDR3: TGTGCCAGCAGCTTAGAGTTTGTCACCTTAAACTATAATTCACCCCTCCACTTT. Translation: CASSLEFVTLNYNSPLHF.

The chain is built from TRBV7-2 and TRBJ2-7; 11 bases match TRBD1. Trimming cost V 5 bases and J 0 bases; bases outside gene matches: 3. There are 15 residues in the CDR3. CDR1 and CDR2 (germline): SGHTA, FQGNSA. CDR3 bases: TGTGCCAGCAGCAGGGGGACAGGGGGCTCCTACGAGCAGTACTTC. It yields the protein CASSRGTGGSYEQYF.

The chain uses TRBV3-1 (or the pseudogene TRBV3-2) and TRBJ1-6; no clear D. V lost 4 bases and J 10 bases, leaving 17 bases between the germline ends. Germline CDR1 is LGHDT and CDR2 is YNNKEL (reference sequence). CDR3 size: 15 residues. In nucleotides, the CDR3 is TGTGCCAGCAGCCCAGTAGTGGCAGGCGGGTCACCCCTCCACTTT. It translates to CASSPVVAGGSPLHF.

The chain has TRBV6-5 and TRBJ2-7; a weak D match, TRBD1 (5 bases). The CDR3 is 12 residues long. With 10 bases removed from V and 6 bases from J, the gap between germline ends came to 16 bases. Germline V gene lookup returns CDR1 MNHEY and CDR2 SVGAGI. This CDR3 is CATSVNQGEQYF. The CDR3 DNA reads as TGTGCCACCTCAGTGAATCAGGGCGAGCAGTACTTC.

V gene TRBV7-2 combines with J gene TRBJ2-1; 9 bases agree with TRBD1. Trimming took 4 bases from V and 9 from J; bases not matched to a gene: 10. The CDR3 is 15 residues long. Germline V gene lookup returns CDR1 SGHTA and CDR2 FQGNSA. The CDR3 protein is CASSSLGTGLSEQFF. The CDR3 DNA reads as TGTGCCAGCAGCTCTCTCGGGACAGGGTTGAGTGAGCAGTTCTTC.

This rearrangement joins TRBV18 to TRBJ1-1; perhaps TRBD1 as D (5 bases). V shed 2 bases and J shed 5 bases, with 9 bases lying between them. Germline V gene sequence: CDR1 KGHSH, CDR2 LQKENI. This CDR3 has 13 residues. CDR3 sequence: CASSPGAGTEAFF. The CDR3 bases are TGTGCCAGCTCACCAGGGGCTGGGACTGAAGCTTTCTTT.

The chain recombines TRBV11-2 with TRBJ2-1, with TRBD2 matching over 8 bases. Looked up from germline, CDR1 is SGHAT and CDR2 is FQNNGV. V lost 5 bases and J lost 7; bases outside the gene matches: 7. This CDR3 spans 14 amino acids. CDR3 sequence: CASSRAGGLNEQFF. In nucleotides, the CDR3 is TGTGCCAGCAGCAGGGCGGGGGGATTGAATGAGCAGTTCTTC.

J is TRBJ1-5 and V is TRBV10-1; a weak D match, TRBD1 (6 bases). Per germline, CDR1 WNHNN and CDR2 SYGVQD (reference sequence). This CDR3 is 16 amino acids long. Deletions cut 7 bases from V and 1 base from J, with 17 bases between. As DNA, the CDR3 is TGCGCCAGCACCTCTCCCGTCCAGGGGAGCAATCAGCCCCAGCATTTT. Residues: CASTSPVQGSNQPQHF.

The chain has TRBV7-3 and TRBJ2-5; D remains ambiguous. Germline-derived CDR1 and CDR2 are SGHTA and FQGTGA. This CDR3 contains 11 residues. The V gene lost 5 bases and the J gene lost 4 bases, with 5 bases spanning the gap. The CDR3 coding sequence is TGTGCCAGCAGCACCGGAGAGACCCAGTACTTC. This encodes CASSTGETQYF.

The chain uses TRBV20-1 and TRBJ1-5; D not certain. The CDR3 length is 11 residues. Germline V gives CDR1 DFQATT, CDR2 SNEGSKA (reference sequence). The ends were cut back, 1 base at V and 6 bases at J, with 4 bases in the middle. CDR3 sequence reads: CSARVGQPQHF. The CDR3 bases are TGCAGTGCTAGAGTCGGTCAGCCCCAGCATTTT.

The chain has TRBV10-3 and TRBJ1-1, with a weak D call TRBD1 (5 bases). CDR3 length: 13 amino acids. V was pared by 2 bases and J by 4 bases, with 8 bases between. Germline CDR1 is ENHRY and CDR2 is SYGVKD. Here the CDR3 reads CAISEVGATEAFF. Here the CDR3 DNA reads TGTGCCATCAGTGAGGTCGGGGCCACTGAAGCTTTCTTT.

V and J are TRBV2 and TRBJ1-5; a weak D match, TRBD1 (5 bases). Trimming left V 4 bases short and J 4 bases short, with 20 bases between. Germline V lookup: CDR1 SNHLY, CDR2 FYNNEI. This CDR3 region has 17 residues. This CDR3 reads CASSGPDSRQPNQPQHF. The CDR3 DNA reads as TGTGCCAGCAGTGGACCTGACAGCCGGCAACCGAATCAGCCCCAGCATTTT.

The count of this clone is one. The V call is TRBV9, the J call TRBJ2-7; D perhaps matches TRBD1 (5 bases). CDR3 size: 14 residues. Trimming cost V 0 bases and J 2 bases, with 9 bases left between them. CDR1 and CDR2 from the germline V gene are SGDLS and YYNGEE. The CDR3 spells CASSVDSGTYEQYF. CDR3 in DNA: TGTGCCAGCAGCGTAGACTCAGGGACCTACGAGCAGTACTTC.

The chain couples TRBV7-9 to TRBJ2-2; TRBD1 might be the D (5 bases). This CDR3 spans 13 amino acids. Trimming cost V 0 bases and J 6 bases, with 5 bases left between them. In germline, CDR1 is SEHNR, CDR2 FQNEAQ (reference sequence). In nucleotides, the CDR3 is TGTGCCAGCAGCTTAGCACAGGCCGGGGAGCTGTTTTTT. Its protein is CASSLAQAGELFF.

This chain connects TRBV9 to TRBJ2-1; no reliable D call. The CDR3 has 11 residues. Germline assignment: CDR1 SGDLS and CDR2 YYNGEE. V lost 4 bases, J lost 6 bases, and 5 bases lay in between. In DNA form, the CDR3 reads TGTGCCAGCAGCTCCCCCAATGAGCAGTTCTTC. Translation gives CASSSPNEQFF.

The gene calls are TRBV5-5 and TRBJ1-6, with TRBD1 as a possible D gene (5 bases). Trimming left V 3 bases short and J 7 bases short, with 11 bases between. The CDR3 sequence is 14 residues long. Germline-derived CDR1 and CDR2 are SGHKS and YYEKEE (reference sequence). CDR3 DNA: TGTGCCAGCAGCTCACAGGCCGCGAATTCACCCCTCCACTTT. As protein: CASSSQAANSPLHF.

There are a few counts of this clone. The chain combines TRBV10-3 with TRBJ2-2; D remains unclear. The CDR3 spans 11 residues. V was clipped by 6 bases and J by 2 bases, with 1 base between them. Germline V gene data show CDR1 as ENHRY and CDR2 as SYGVKD. CDR3 loop: CAIRNTGELFF. The CDR3 DNA sequence: TGTGCCATCAGAAACACCGGGGAGCTGTTTTTT.

The count of this clone is one. The genes are TRBV7-2 and TRBJ1-3; D uncertain. Trimming shortened V by 1 base and J by 0 bases, and 4 bases separated the two germline ends. From germline, CDR1 is SGHTA and CDR2 FQGNSA. The CDR3 sequence is 14 residues long. CDR3 nucleotides: TGTGCCAGCAGCTTAGAGCCCTCTGGAAACACCATATATTTT. Translation: CASSLEPSGNTIYF.